Below, one T cell receptor beta chain is given with its context. Healthy Caucasians from Russia aged about 6 to 95 served as donors. Researchers collected about 9.7 milliliters of peripheral blood from every single donor. This sample is drawn from a study of blood T cells in healthy people across ages. Germline V gene data show CDR1 as MNHNY and CDR2 as SVGAGI (reference sequence). Trimming removed 6 bases from V and 6 bases from J; junction bases left unmatched: 9. This CDR3 contains 15 residues. A second PCR of about 6 to 11 cycles used a sample-barcoded 5' primer and a J-beta primer mix. Researchers report that a template-switch adaptor with 12 random nucleotides tagged each cDNA molecule. TCRdb passed the 5' RACE reads through MiXCR, listing each CDR3 protein once. The table lists roughly 2 million distinct CDR3 sequences, around half of them singletons.

The sequencing input was blood. This receptor was obtained from a woman aged 40 to 55 in good health. This chain connects TRBV6-6 to TRBJ2-1, with 9 bases identical to TRBD1. CDR3 residues: CASSYRDRALNEQFF. For the CDR3, the DNA is TGTGCCAGCAGCTACCGGGACAGGGCCCTCAATGAGCAGTTCTTC.